This T cell receptor beta chain derives from a study of blood T cell repertoires in COVID-19. J lost 5 bases, V lost 3 bases, and 1 base had no gene match. There are 14 residues in the CDR3. CDR1 is MDHEN and CDR2 is SYDVKM in the germline V gene. The protocol was immunoSEQ multiplex PCR, while the TCRdb copy is restricted to in-frame clones and leaves out a portion. The sample has about 160,000 clones, less than 85% seen once. The specimen was peripheral blood. This receptor was taken from a woman in her 40s with COVID-19, enrolled during active disease. The chain recombines TRBV28 with TRBJ2-2; 9 bases fit TRBD2. CDR3 bases: TGTGCCAGCAGTTTGGCGGGAGGGACCGGGGAGCTGTTTTTT. As protein: CASSLAGGTGELFF.